This T cell receptor (beta chain) is from a study of metastatic and nonmetastatic thyroid tumors. Study-level information: For malignant and benign thyroid patients, tumor or nodule tissue and blood were the sources whose repertoires were compared.

This clone was detected ten times or more. No antigen is known for it. All patients were treatment-naive before thyroid surgery. TCRdb re-processed the PCR reads through MiXCR. Found here are roughly 35,000 clones, about 16% of them singletons; the top ten hold about 3.4%. Study findings and constraints: Patients with malignant thyroid tumors reportedly had significantly higher TCR beta diversity than those with benign nodules, in blood and tumor.

The clonotype comes from a female donor with papillary thyroid cancer or a benign thyroid nodule (not recorded which). Some clones in this sample may be carry-over from other donors' samples. The sequenced sample was blood.

This CDR3 reads CASGYRDRAYEQYF. The CDR3 bases are TGTGCCAGCGGCTACCGGGACAGGGCCTACGAGCAGTACTTC. This chain connects TRBV6-1 to TRBJ2-7; TRBD1 agrees at 9 bases. After removal of 8 bases from V and 2 bases from J, the junction contained 7 bases not matched to a gene. The CDR3 is 14 residues long. CDR1 MNHNS and CDR2 SASEGT come from the germline V gene.